This TCR beta chain came from a study of T cell responses to AZD1222 COVID-19 vaccine. Comment on this clone: Its target is unknown.

The study, taken as a whole, reports: Only six individuals given AZD1222 were seropositive at baseline. Clonal diversity was possibly underestimated; the donors were predominantly white British and more often female. Spike as a whole was targeted by vaccine-associated CD4 TCRs, dominant at 160-218 and 743-854. As reported, nearly half of all spike-specific TCRs target variant regions that are unmutated.

Produced via immunoSEQ multiplex PCR; TCRdb's table is partial and in-frame only. There are about 160,000 clones in the sample; around 92% occur only once, and over 0.7% lies in the top ten. In germline, CDR1 is SGHTA, CDR2 FQGNSA. The CDR3 runs to 14 residues. V was trimmed by 5 bases and J by 0 bases, leaving 10 bases between them. Sequencing was performed on peripheral blood, taken on day 0 of AZD1222 vaccination. This chain links TRBV7-2 with TRBJ1-2; D gene ambiguous. This receptor was obtained from an adult in good health. The CDR3 is CASSPFRTNYGYTF. DNA for the CDR3: TGTGCCAGCAGCCCCTTCAGGACTAACTATGGCTACACCTTC.